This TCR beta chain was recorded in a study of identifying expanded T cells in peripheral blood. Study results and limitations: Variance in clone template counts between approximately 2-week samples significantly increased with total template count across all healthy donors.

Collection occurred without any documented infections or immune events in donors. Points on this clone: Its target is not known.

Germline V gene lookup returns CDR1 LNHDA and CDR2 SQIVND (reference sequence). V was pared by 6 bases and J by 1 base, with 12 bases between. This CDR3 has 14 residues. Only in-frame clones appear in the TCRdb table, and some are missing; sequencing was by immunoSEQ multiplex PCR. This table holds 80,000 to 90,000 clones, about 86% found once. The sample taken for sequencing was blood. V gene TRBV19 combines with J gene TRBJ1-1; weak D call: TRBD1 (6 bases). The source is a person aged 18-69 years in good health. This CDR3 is CASSTGRRNTEAFF. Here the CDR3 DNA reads TGTGCCAGTAGCACAGGGCGGAGGAACACTGAAGCTTTCTTT.